A selection of T cell receptor beta chains follows, all from one sample in a study of monozygotic twins with inflammatory bowel disease. TCRdb reprocessed the 5' RACE reads, keeping one entry per CDR3 protein, no DNA. The sample includes under 200,000 distinct CDR3 sequences. The source material was blood. These receptors came from a human donor with ulcerative colitis or Crohn's disease, or a healthy co-twin of an affected twin (not recorded which). Both conserved end residues are part of each CDR3. Each record gives: V gene, J gene, CDR3 protein.

>TRBV29-1|TRBJ2-1
CSVEVGAGNEQFF
>TRBV5-6|TRBJ1-1
CASSLEGKNTEAFF
>TRBV28|TRBJ1-2
CASRETGTEGNGYTF
>TRBV30|TRBJ1-1
CAWRGGTGHMNTEAFF
>TRBV10-3|TRBJ2-2
CAGRSGPHTGELFF
>TRBV5-1|TRBJ1-1
CASSLAPGNTEAFF
>TRBV6-5|TRBJ1-1
CASSYSVQRNTEAFF
>TRBV24-1|TRBJ2-1
CATSPWGANLNEQFF
>TRBV6-5|TRBJ1-3
CASSYSAGQGENTIYF
>TRBV5-1|TRBJ2-4
CASSLGPQNIQYF
>TRBV28|TRBJ2-6
CASRLTGGAGANVLTF
>TRBV7-8|TRBJ2-3
CASHTPDRLTDTQYF
>TRBV7-2|TRBJ1-5
CASSRATGRVQPQHF
>TRBV20-1|TRBJ2-5
CSARDGTGGEETQYF
>TRBV20-1|TRBJ2-3
CSAPSAGVTDTQYF
>TRBV12-3/TRBV12-4|TRBJ2-3
CASSPDRGGDTQYF
>TRBV10-3|TRBJ2-7
CAISSAGEEYEQYF
>TRBV5-1|TRBJ2-1
CASSFRDYLSSYNEQFF
>TRBV5-1|TRBJ2-7
CASSSSGGRSYEQYF
>TRBV24-1|TRBJ2-3
CATSDPDTQYF
>TRBV10-3|TRBJ2-7
CAISDSRDEQYF
>TRBV29-1|TRBJ1-5
CSVVDSYNQPQHF
>TRBV27|TRBJ1-4
CASSFVRKTGKLFF
>TRBV28|TRBJ1-2
CASSLSSFGSNYGYTF
>TRBV10-3|TRBJ1-3
CAISGTESTIYF
>TRBV5-1|TRBJ2-1
CASSFPSNYYNEQFF
>TRBV5-1|TRBJ2-5
CASSLSRSLEETQYF
>TRBV9|TRBJ2-2
CASTGGPGLAGELFF
>TRBV21-1|TRBJ2-3
CASSGTGGAADTQYF
>TRBV12-3/TRBV12-4|TRBJ2-3
CASRGLQPDTQYF
>TRBV11-1|TRBJ2-1
CASSPKSGLSSYNEQFF
>TRBV5-4|TRBJ2-5
CASSFRGPETQYF
>TRBV5-1|TRBJ1-2
CASSFRGANYGYTF
>TRBV6-6|TRBJ2-5
CASSYSPETQYF
>TRBV18|TRBJ1-4
CASSPIPGEETNEKLFF
>TRBV6-1|TRBJ1-5
CASSGLRGANQPQHF
>TRBV5-1|TRBJ2-1
CASSLGAGLAEQFF
>TRBV12-3/TRBV12-4|TRBJ2-1
CASSLLRAIDNEQFF
>TRBV5-6|TRBJ2-2
CASSLGGRTNTGELFF
>TRBV5-1|TRBJ1-1
CASSMEDRVNTEAFF
>TRBV12-3/TRBV12-4|TRBJ1-5
CASSLNPRGQPQHF
>TRBV23-1|TRBJ2-2
CASSQLIAAGITGELFF
>TRBV20-1|TRBJ2-3
CSARGVAGVADTQYF
>TRBV3-1|TRBJ2-2
CASSQVWGQGITGELFF
>TRBV9|TRBJ1-2
CASSVEESPYGYTF
>TRBV4-3|TRBJ2-7
CASSQDYGPNEQYF
>TRBV15|TRBJ2-3
CATSRTSTSTDTQYF
>TRBV30|TRBJ1-6
CASRDGQERTPLHF
>TRBV20-1|TRBJ2-1
CSARTGTRGHEQFF
>TRBV2|TRBJ2-5
CASSEQETQYF